This TCR beta chain appears in the sequencing data of a study of cytomegalovirus exposure and HLA in healthy donors (dated by TCRdb to about 2017). Turning to the overall study: According to an earlier analysis of 587 of the donors, some 180 million T cells yielded 100 million or so unique TCR beta sequences and around 300 Gb of sequence data. Every repertoire in the discovery cohort had been generated on one and the same sequencing platform. Several DR-DQ haplotypes were treated as single units for association and clustering because of strong linkage in the cohort. About 280 gigabases of sequencing data and approximately 91 million unique TCR sequences made up an early release that covered around 640 HLA-typed donors. Of the roughly 420 genotyped donors, less than 90% were placed in the genetic ancestry cluster associated with self-reported Caucasian donors. The T cell repertoires of roughly 660 subjects were profiled by immunosequencing and related to cytomegalovirus serostatus. The study aimed to test whether cataloging public T cell receptors could reveal signatures of past pathogen exposure. HLA typing covered class I and class II loci at four-digit resolution. Among roughly 400 genotyped donors of the cohort, an average of approximately 240,000 unique TCR beta nucleotide sequences was sequenced per donor, of which about 20% were non-productive. To study patterns of TCR occurrence, a later analysis re-analyzed previously published TCR beta repertoires from 550 to 800 donors and added high-resolution HLA genotyping. In a later genetic analysis, genome-wide SNP genotypes for about 55% of the roughly 700 donors were used, and that subset was treated as a discovery cohort. Rather than using new phenotypic data, the later analysis identified candidate immune exposures from TCR beta sequences and from how often those sequences occurred across donors. Besides the first cohort of approximately 670 subjects, a separate validation cohort made up of 90 to 150 different subjects was used. High-throughput TCR immunosequencing, statistical association of individual TCRs with disease status, and machine learning were combined to predict cytomegalovirus infection status. Alongside the repertoire data, information on donor age, sex, ethnicity and CMV serostatus was compiled. Typing coverage differed by locus: A, B, C, DRB1 and DQB1 were typed in roughly 620-640 donors, DQA1 in around 500, DPA1 in 600 to 610, and DPB1 in 450 to 480. In an earlier analysis of around 540 of the donors, high-throughput TCR beta sequencing was used to judge whether each TCR beta V gene segment behaved as functional or pseudogenic. Paper-wide results and their limitations: Some IMGT-functional V segments, including TRBV6-2 and TRBV6-3, could not be told apart with the 87-base-pair reads, so those segments were excluded. Specific HLA alleles were associated with 15,000 to 20,000 TCR beta sequences at a false discovery rate of 0.05 in a later analysis. A later analysis reported that several top co-occurrence clusters appeared linked to parvovirus B19, influenza, CMV and Epstein-Barr virus. Because counts were too low, 15 or so rarely observed V segments, including chromosome 9 orphons, were excluded from the earlier analysis of several hundred of the donors. Most TCR sequences were seen in very few donors, while some public TCRs were found in many individuals. According to a later genetic analysis, donors in an Asian-associated ancestry cluster had fewer N-insertions in productive TCRs than the approximately 670-donor mean. The classifier was reported to diagnose cytomegalovirus status with high specificity and sensitivity in both the original cohort and the validation cohort. Linkage disequilibrium might explain the correlated functional status among segregating V segments, but an unknown experimental factor could not be excluded. Because some donors lacked HLA typing at each locus, the association tests relied only on the typed subset. V-gene and J-gene trimming of TCR beta chains was associated with a missense DCLRE1C variant in a later genetic analysis, and the association was replicated in an independent cohort. In a later analysis, HLA-associated TCR beta chains were found to be more clonally expanded and to have lower generation probabilities than equally common non-associated chains. The cohort was sequenced for TCR beta chains only, and without alpha or paired-chain data the features that could be detected were limited. A further reported finding was that TCR beta sequences accurately predicted the HLA-A and HLA-B alleles for most subjects in the first cohort. The study gave a list of about 160 TCR beta chains associated with cytomegalovirus. In vitro tests confirmed that three of the cytomegalovirus-associated TCR beta chains recognize cytomegalovirus antigens. In a later analysis, most CMV-associated TCR beta chains were found to appear HLA-restricted, with HLA associations seemingly driven largely by CMV exposure. According to the authors, the approach could potentially be generalized to other disease states and immunological phenotypes. The sequencing pipeline was judged likely to have produced a cluster of highly shared sequence variants as a technical artifact. CMV serostatus was the only immune exposure information available for the cohort. In a later analysis, TCR association rates were found to vary across HLA loci, with the most associated TCRs seen for DRB1 alleles and the fewest for HLA-C alleles. The presence/absence analyses assumed that sequencing depth was roughly uniform across donors, and that assumption may not be true. In an earlier analysis of some 640 of the donors, most TCR beta V segments were observed in productive rearrangements about 87% or about 30% of the time, broadly matching IMGT annotations. Assigning TCR associations to individual alleles was difficult when HLA alleles, especially DR and DQ, strongly co-occurred.

The cohort was made up of several hundred healthy bone marrow donors. All cohort members were sampled while nominally healthy, although unrecorded immune exposures were likely present. The donor tested CMV seronegative and was one of the 352 seronegative cohort members. Each donor provided a peripheral blood sample, and peripheral blood mononuclear cells were used for TCR beta sequencing. The Qiagen DNeasy Blood Extraction Kit was used to extract genomic DNA from the blood cell samples. This clone was recorded a few times. This clone's antigen is unknown. Base qualities are missing; no much larger clone stands one base away. Library preparation was by the immunoSEQ multiplex PCR assay. For the multiplex PCR, a mixture combining 60 forward primers for TCR Vbeta segments and 13 reverse primers for TCR Jbeta segments was used. A multiplex PCR assay on genomic DNA amplified the CDR3 region of rearranged TCR beta genes. The Illumina HiSeq System was used to sequence the amplified TCR beta libraries as 87-base-pair reads. Under the source paper's analysis protocol: A later analysis counted about 76 million unique TCR beta chains across the roughly 700 repertoires, and roughly 11 million of these chains were shared by at least two donors. To remove PCR and sequencing errors, raw reads were error-corrected and collapsed into unique sequences using a nearest-neighbor algorithm that merged closely related sequences. CDR3 sequences were aligned to IMGT reference sequences to assign V, D and J gene segments. For a sequence to be retained, a match of at least six nucleotides was required to both a V gene segment and a J gene segment. A rearrangement counted as productive if the CDR3 had no stop codons and remained in frame with V and J, and every other rearrangement counted as non-productive. CDR3 was defined according to IMGT convention as the region running from the second conserved V-encoded cysteine to the conserved J-encoded phenylalanine. Sequences without an unambiguous match to a single V gene segment were excluded from the earlier analysis of 450 to 650 of the donors. In an earlier analysis of some 590 of the donors, a V segment was called functional when productive rearrangements were above 56.7%, and segregating when the standard deviation between donors exceeded 5%. A statistical classification framework was built to diagnose cytomegalovirus status from the catalog of TCR beta chain sequences. In a later analysis, V and J genes were assigned by comparing TCR nucleotide sequences against IMGT/GENE-DB human TR gene sequences. A later analysis assigned CDR3 sequences and most-parsimonious VDJ recombination scenarios with the TCRdist pipeline. In a later analysis, each TCR beta chain was defined by its CDR3 amino acid sequence together with its V-gene family, and reads lacking a unique V-gene family were excluded. In a later analysis, nearly 600 highly shared, low-generation-probability nucleotide sequences were removed to address suspected cross-contamination and a sequencing artifact. A later analysis calculated a clonal expansion index for each public chain from normalized within-repertoire ranks of inferred template counts. In a later analysis, generation probabilities were computed using a VDJ recombination model fitted to out-of-frame rearrangements, and the results were checked against IGoR. A later analysis scored TCR-TCR, TCR-HLA and TCR-CMV co-occurrence with hypergeometric tests, applying a repertoire-size bias correction to TCR pairs. To estimate false discovery rates, a later analysis permuted the HLA or CMV assignments 20 times. In a later analysis, co-occurring TCRs were grouped with DBSCAN, and TCRdist sequence similarity was added when clustering was performed within HLA-allele-positive subsets. Repertoires with fewer than 30,000 or more than 120,000 public chains, plus five repertoires with anomalous nucleotide sharing, were excluded from co-occurrence clustering. What TCRdb holds here is the immuneACCESS table cut down to in-frame rearrangements. Part of the clones is not present; checked against another copy, under half of the missing clones reflect an unresolved V gene, and the others are unexplained. V, J and clone size are those of that table, while D and trimming were read from the DNA. The sample records roughly 100,000 clones, about four fifths of which are singletons. The ten largest clones take up 1% to 1.5% of the sample.

The CDR3 goes from the cysteine to the phenylalanine over 14 residues. Here the CDR3 DNA is all that survives: 42 bases in frame from base 1. V is pared back by 6 bases and J by 3 bases, with 14 bases lying between the germline termini. CDR1 and CDR2 were assigned from the germline V gene (reference sequence) as SEHNR and FQNEAQ. The rearranged segments are TRBV7-9 and TRBJ1-1; the D gene identity is not certain. This clonotype was sampled from a man aged 35 to 55 in good health and CMV-seronegative. The specimen sequenced was PBMCs. The DNA sequence is given as TGTGCCAGCAGTCCCGCGACTGGAGACACTGAAGCTTTCTTT. This gives the protein CASSPATGDTEAFF.